This TCR beta chain was captured in a study of blood T cell repertoires in COVID-19. Study as a whole: COVID-19 samples from acute and convalescent phases originated in the United States, Italy and Spain.

Produced via immunoSEQ multiplex PCR; TCRdb's table is partial and in-frame only. The sample lists 250,000 to 300,000 clones, about 91% occurring once. CDR3 size: 15 residues. Germline-derived CDR1 and CDR2 are SGHNT and YENEEA. V shed 0 bases, J shed 5 bases, and the junction held 6 bases outside the gene matches. Sample: peripheral blood. V and J are TRBV11-3 and TRBJ2-7, with 8 bases identical to TRBD1. This receptor was identified in a woman in her twenties or thirties who had recovered from COVID-19. CDR3: CASSLEPGGINEQYF. The CDR3 DNA sequence: TGTGCCAGCAGCTTAGAGCCAGGGGGCATCAACGAGCAGTACTTC.